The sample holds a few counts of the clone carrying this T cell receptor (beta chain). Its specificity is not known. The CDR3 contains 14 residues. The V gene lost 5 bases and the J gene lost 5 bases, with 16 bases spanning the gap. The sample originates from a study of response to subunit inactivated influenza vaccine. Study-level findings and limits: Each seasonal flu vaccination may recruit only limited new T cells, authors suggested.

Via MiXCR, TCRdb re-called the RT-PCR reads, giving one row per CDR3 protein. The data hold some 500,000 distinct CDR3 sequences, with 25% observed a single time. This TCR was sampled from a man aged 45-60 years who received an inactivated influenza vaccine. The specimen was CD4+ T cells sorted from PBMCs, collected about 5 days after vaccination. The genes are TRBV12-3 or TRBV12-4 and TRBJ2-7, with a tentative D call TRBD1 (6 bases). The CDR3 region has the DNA TGTGCCAGCAGTCAACAATTGGGACACCACGAGCAGTACTTC. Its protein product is CASSQQLGHHEQYF.